The 20 T cell receptor beta chains reported below all come from one sample, sequenced in a study of CD4 T cells in relation to SARS-CoV-2 and coronaviruses. Unexposed donor CD4+ T cells date from about 2010-2018, before the COVID-19 pandemic. The cells were cultured for about ten days before CD4+ T cells were isolated. Antigens for these TCRs are unknown. Measured with immunoSEQ multiplex PCR; TCRdb has only the in-frame clones, and not every one. The table has just under 20,000 clones, roughly four fifths seen once. Sequenced input: CD4+ T cells from PBMCs, cultured in vitro. These receptors all come from a human donor in good health.

This clone was detected only once. The V and J genes are TRBV10-2 and TRBJ2-1, with 9 positions matching TRBD1. This CDR3 contains 14 residues. The germline V gene has CDR1 WSHSY and CDR2 SAAADI. Trimming took 3 bases from V and 9 from J; bases not matched to a gene: 6. The CDR3: CASSDQADRGEQFF. The CDR3 region has the DNA TGCGCCAGCAGTGACCAGGCGGACAGGGGTGAGCAGTTCTTC.

V usage is TRBV11-2 and J usage is TRBJ2-7, with D maybe TRBD2 (6 bases). Germline loops: CDR1 SGHAT, CDR2 FQNNGV. V lost 4 bases to trimming and J lost 0 bases, with 13 bases between them. The CDR3 is 15 amino acids. The CDR3, as DNA: TGTGCCAGCAGCTCGGTGCGGGACGGCTCCTACGAGCAGTACTTC. Translated: CASSSVRDGSYEQYF.

This clone has more than one count but fewer than ten. The chain has TRBV7-9 and TRBJ1-1; tentative D call: TRBD1 (6 bases). V lost 2 bases and J lost 6, with 19 bases in between. The CDR3 runs 16 residues. CDR1 is SEHNR and CDR2 is FQNEAQ in the germline V gene (reference sequence). The CDR3 sequence is CASSLSWGARVAEAFF. The CDR3 DNA follows: TGTGCCAGCAGCTTAAGTTGGGGGGCCCGGGTCGCTGAAGCTTTCTTT.

The CDR3 DNA follows: TGTGCCAGCAGCCAGAGTTTCGGCCGCCACTATGGCTACACCTTC. It translates to CASSQSFGRHYGYTF. The chain combines TRBV7-9 with TRBJ1-2; D unresolved. Germline values: CDR1 SEHNR, CDR2 FQNEAQ (reference sequence). Trimming shortened V by 5 bases and J by 3 bases, and 16 bases separated the two germline ends. The CDR3 runs to 15 residues.

This clone was picked up a small number of times. The genes are TRBV5-1 and TRBJ2-2; 8 positions match TRBD1. This CDR3 comprises 15 residues. The V gene's germline CDR1 is SGHRS and CDR2 YFSETQ. V lost 1 base and J lost 5; bases outside the gene matches: 4. As DNA, the CDR3 is TGCGCCAGCAGCTTGTCAGGGGGCAAGACCGGGGAGCTGTTTTTT. Encoded protein: CASSLSGGKTGELFF.

The CDR3 protein is CASSNRPQDEWAGGGNEQFF. DNA of the CDR3: TGTGCCAGCAGCAACCGCCCTCAGGACGAATGGGCGGGAGGAGGCAATGAGCAGTTCTTC. The V and J genes are TRBV21-1 and TRBJ2-1; TRBD2, the D gene given by the table, was not confirmed from the DNA. TRBV21-1 has pseudogene status. The CDR3 covers 20 residues.

The chain recombines TRBV25-1 with TRBJ1-1, with 7 nucleotides matching TRBD1. V was clipped by 3 bases and J by 9 bases; unmatched bases: 7. CDR3 length: 13 residues. Germline CDR1 is MGHDK and CDR2 is SYGVNS. As DNA, the CDR3 is TGTGCCAGCAGTGACCTCGAGGACAGGCAAGCTTTCTTT. This translates into CASSDLEDRQAFF. The whole variable domain, remainder taken from reference TRBV25-1 and TRBJ1-1, is EADIYQTPRYLVIGTGKKITLECSQTMGHDKMYWYQQDPGMELHLIHYSYGVNSTEKGDLSSESTVSRIRTEHFPLTLESARPSHTSQYLCASSDLEDRQAFFGQGTRLTVV.

The genes are TRBV3-1 (or the pseudogene TRBV3-2) and TRBJ2-1; D unresolved. CDR1 is LGHDT, CDR2 YNNKEL, per germline (reference sequence). V dropped 2 bases and J dropped 4 bases, with 6 bases sitting between them. There are 13 residues in the CDR3. CDR3 coding DNA: TGTGCCAGCAGCCAACTCGGATACAATGAGCAGTTCTTC. This gives the protein CASSQLGYNEQFF.

The chain links TRBV7-4 to TRBJ2-1; 11 bases are shared with TRBD1. The length of the CDR3 is 15 residues. V gave up 4 bases and J gave up 7 bases; unmatched junction bases: 6. Germline V gives CDR1 SGHVT, CDR2 SQSDAQ. The CDR3 protein is CASSCRDRGGNEQFF. The CDR3 DNA is TGTGCCAGCAGCTGCAGGGACAGGGGGGGGAATGAGCAGTTCTTC.

This clone appeared a single time. The V gene is TRBV2, the J gene TRBJ2-5; 8 bases map to TRBD1. CDR1 and CDR2 from the germline V gene are SNHLY and FYNNEI. The CDR3 contains 13 residues. The trim removed 8 bases at V and 1 base at J, leaving 3 bases unmatched. CDR3 bases: TGTGCCAGCGGGGGGACAGGCCAAGAGACCCAGTACTTC. It translates to CASGGTGQETQYF.

The chain carries TRBV18 and TRBJ2-7; the D gene is possibly TRBD2 (6 bases). CDR3 length: 12 residues. V lost 3 bases to trimming and J lost 6 bases, with 9 bases between them. CDR1 is KGHSH, CDR2 LQKENI, per germline. CDR3 sequence reads: CASSPRGGEQYF. For the CDR3, the DNA is TGTGCCAGCTCACCGCGGGGAGGCGAGCAGTACTTC.

J is TRBJ1-2 and V is TRBV6-6, with a tentative D call TRBD1 (6 bases). With 9 bases removed from V and 4 bases from J, the gap between germline ends came to 21 bases. Germline V gene data show CDR1 as MNHNY and CDR2 as SVGAGI (reference sequence). The CDR3 sequence is 15 residues long. The CDR3 sequence: CASLSGGTSLYGYTF. The CDR3 region has the DNA TGTGCCAGTCTCTCAGGCGGGACAAGCCTCTATGGCTACACCTTC.

This clone was seen only a few times. In DNA, the CDR3 is TGTGCCAGCAGCCAAGGGACAGTGAACACTGAAGCTTTCTTT. This gives the protein CASSQGTVNTEAFF. The V gene is TRBV3-1 (or the pseudogene TRBV3-2), the J gene TRBJ1-1, with a possible D match to TRBD1 (6 bases). Trimming pared 1 base from V and 0 bases from J, leaving 6 bases between. Per the germline V gene, CDR1 is LGHDT and CDR2 is YNNKEL (reference sequence). This CDR3 spans 14 amino acids.

The genes are TRBV19 and TRBJ2-7; 11 bases fit TRBD2. This CDR3 comprises 16 residues. Looked up from germline, CDR1 is LNHDA and CDR2 is SQIVND (reference sequence). Trimming cost V 4 bases and J 2 bases; bases outside gene matches: 7. CDR3 protein: CASSTGGTSGTYEQYF. In DNA, the CDR3 is TGTGCCAGTAGTACAGGCGGGACTAGCGGCACCTACGAGCAGTACTTC.

The chain combines TRBV18 with TRBJ2-1, with 9 nucleotides matching TRBD1. The ends lost 0 bases at V and 4 bases at J; junction bases unmatched: 4. Per germline, CDR1 KGHSH and CDR2 LQKENI. This CDR3 spans 16 amino acids. CDR3 loop: CASSPPNRGRYNEQFF. Here the CDR3 DNA reads TGTGCCAGCTCACCACCAAACAGGGGGCGATACAATGAGCAGTTCTTC.

This chain uses TRBV18 with TRBJ2-1, with D perhaps given as TRBD1 or TRBD2 (5 bases each). The ends were cut back, 3 bases at V and 9 bases at J, with 24 bases in the middle. The CDR3 is 17 residues long. Per germline, CDR1 KGHSH and CDR2 LQKENI. CDR3 region: CASSPTSHGGSGTEQFF. The DNA of the CDR3 is TGTGCCAGCTCACCCACCTCACATGGGGGATCCGGGACTGAGCAGTTCTTC.

The chain joins TRBV19 to TRBJ1-1, with D tentatively TRBD1 (6 bases). V was trimmed by 5 bases and J by 1 base, leaving 11 bases between them. CDR1 is LNHDA, CDR2 SQIVND, per germline (reference sequence). The CDR3 runs 14 residues. CDR3 in DNA: TGTGCCAGTAGTGCCGACAGGAGGAACACTGAAGCTTTCTTT. This codes for CASSADRRNTEAFF.

The chain employs TRBV19 and TRBJ2-1; 7 bases are a match to TRBD2. The germline CDR1 and CDR2 sequences are LNHDA and SQIVND (reference sequence). This CDR3 has 13 residues. V lost 0 bases to trimming and J lost 15 bases; unmatched junction nucleotides: 8. The CDR3 loop is CASSIDRGVVAFF. The DNA for the CDR3 is TGTGCCAGTAGTATAGATCGGGGGGTAGTCGCGTTCTTC.

V and J are TRBV19 and TRBJ1-1; a weak D match, TRBD1 (6 bases). Per the germline V gene, CDR1 is LNHDA and CDR2 is SQIVND (reference sequence). The V and J ends lost 0 bases and 4 bases respectively, with 12 bases between them. The CDR3 extends over 15 amino acids. DNA of the CDR3: TGTGCCAGTAGTATAGAAGGGGGGCCGGGCACTGAAGCTTTCTTT. It translates to CASSIEGGPGTEAFF.

This clone was seen a few times. The chain has TRBV5-1 and TRBJ2-4; 8 bases fit TRBD1. Unmatched junction bases numbered 4, after V lost 3 bases and J lost 5 bases. The CDR3 is 14 residues long. The germline V gene has CDR1 SGHRS and CDR2 YFSETQ. The CDR3 coding sequence is TGCGCCAGCAGCTCGCAGACAGGGGAAAACATTCAGTACTTC. It translates to CASSSQTGENIQYF.